Below, 31 T cell receptor beta chains from the same sample are listed, as sequenced in a study of shared clonotypes between healthy human individuals. Method: immunoSEQ multiplex PCR; TCRdb's copy keeps in-frame clones and lacks some. This table has roughly 2,500,000 clones, roughly 93% appearing once. The source material was naive CD4+ T cells from PBMCs. Specified subset: CD45RA+ positively selected. The receptor set was obtained from a man between 18 and 35 years old in good health. Some clones in this sample may be carry-over from other donors' samples.

The gene calls are TRBV5-1 and TRBJ2-7; 8 bases fit TRBD2. The CDR3 spans 12 residues. Germline values: CDR1 SGHRS, CDR2 YFSETQ. The ends lost 7 bases at V and 5 bases at J; junction bases unmatched: 5. CDR3 region: CASREGNDEQYF. The CDR3 DNA is TGCGCCAGCCGGGAGGGCAACGACGAGCAGTACTTC.

Here the CDR3 DNA reads TGTGCCAGCAGCTTAGATTGGATAGATGCAGATACGCAGTATTTT. This codes for CASSLDWIDADTQYF. The V and J genes are TRBV11-2 and TRBJ2-3; no definite D call. Trimming left V 0 bases short and J 4 bases short, with 11 bases between. Germline lookup yields CDR1 SGHAT and CDR2 FQNNGV. The CDR3 spans 15 residues.

The chain joins TRBV13 to TRBJ1-2; a possible D gene is TRBD1 (5 bases). Germline loops: CDR1 PRHDT, CDR2 FYEKMQ (reference sequence). Trimming removed 3 bases from V and 4 bases from J, with 9 bases in between. The CDR3 covers 13 residues. This chain's CDR3 is CASSLRDGYGYTF. CDR3 DNA: TGTGCCAGCAGCTTGAGGGACGGCTATGGCTACACCTTC.

J is TRBJ2-2 and V is TRBV28; D not certain. CDR1 is MDHEN, CDR2 SYDVKM, per germline. Trimming stripped 4 bases from V and 2 bases from J, with 5 bases between. This CDR3 is 13 amino acids long. CDR3 bases: TGTGCCAGCAGTTACACAAACACCGGGGAGCTGTTTTTT. Amino acid sequence: CASSYTNTGELFF.

On this clone itself: This sample includes further DNA sequences coding for the same CDR3. This chain links TRBV9 with TRBJ2-1; D gene ambiguous. Germline CDR1 reads SGDLS; CDR2 reads YYNGEE. The CDR3 runs to 11 residues. Trimming took off 0 bases at V and 9 bases at J, with 4 bases between the two ends. The CDR3 nucleotides read TGTGCCAGCAGCGTAGGGCTTGAGCAGTTCTTC. It yields the protein CASSVGLEQFF.

V gene TRBV19 combines with J gene TRBJ1-5; 8 bases line up with TRBD1. The CDR3 has 15 amino acids. Germline V CDR1 and CDR2: LNHDA, SQIVND (reference sequence). J lost 4 bases, V lost 6 bases, and 8 bases had no gene match. The CDR3 protein is CASRNRGSLNQPQHF. The DNA of the CDR3 is TGTGCCAGTAGGAACAGGGGGAGCCTTAATCAGCCCCAGCATTTT.

About this clone: This sample also contains other DNA sequences that code for the same CDR3. The chain joins TRBV27 to TRBJ1-1, with D maybe TRBD1 (6 bases). V gave up 2 bases and J gave up 0 bases, with 7 bases separating them. The germline CDR1 and CDR2 sequences are MNHEY and SMNVEV (reference sequence). The CDR3 loop spans 14 amino acids. CDR3 sequence reads: CASSLQGMNTEAFF. The CDR3 region has the DNA TGTGCCAGCAGTTTACAGGGGATGAACACTGAAGCTTTCTTT.

The chain is built from TRBV7-9 and TRBJ2-1, with a weak D call TRBD2 (6 bases). Trimming left V 1 base short and J 6 bases short, with 13 bases between. The germline CDR1 and CDR2 sequences are SEHNR and FQNEAQ (reference sequence). The CDR3 totals 15 residues. CDR3 protein: CASSLGASGVNEQFF. DNA for the CDR3: TGTGCCAGCAGCTTAGGTGCCTCGGGAGTCAATGAGCAGTTCTTC.

The gene calls are TRBV19 and TRBJ2-2; tentatively, D is TRBD2 (5 bases). The CDR3 totals 15 residues. The germline CDR1 and CDR2 sequences are LNHDA and SQIVND (reference sequence). V shed 6 bases and J shed 5 bases, with 16 bases lying between them. The CDR3 sequence is CASRPGGLWTGELFF. The CDR3 DNA reads as TGTGCCAGTAGGCCAGGCGGGCTGTGGACCGGGGAGCTGTTTTTT.

The chain is built from TRBV15 and TRBJ2-1; D remains ambiguous. CDR1 and CDR2 (germline): LNHNV, YYDKDF (reference sequence). Trimming removed 1 base from V and 6 bases from J, with 4 bases in between. The CDR3 is made up of 12 amino acids. CDR3 sequence reads: CATSRAFNEQFF. The CDR3, as DNA: TGTGCCACCAGCAGAGCCTTCAATGAGCAGTTCTTC.

V gene TRBV5-1 combines with J gene TRBJ2-7; D perhaps matches TRBD1 (6 bases). With 7 bases removed from V and 0 bases from J, the gap between germline ends came to 20 bases. Germline lookup yields CDR1 SGHRS and CDR2 YFSETQ. CDR3 size: 16 residues. CDR3 loop: CASSVDDRTLSYEQYF. CDR3 in DNA: TGCGCCAGCTCTGTTGACGACAGGACACTCTCCTACGAGCAGTACTTC.

The CDR3 sequence is CARSRASGETQYF. Written as DNA, the CDR3 is TGTGCCAGAAGCCGAGCCTCAGGGGAGACCCAGTACTTC. The rearrangement links TRBV5-3 to TRBJ2-5; tentatively, D is TRBD1 (5 bases). TRBV5-3 is identified as an open reading frame with a role that is uncertain. The CDR3 loop spans 13 amino acids. V was shortened by 4 bases and J by 5 bases, with 12 bases between the two germline ends.

The gene calls are TRBV15 and TRBJ2-3, with TRBD1 matching 8 bases. The CDR3 covers 15 residues. From germline, CDR1 is LNHNV and CDR2 YYDKDF (reference sequence). The V gene end was trimmed by 5 bases and the J gene end by 2 bases; junction bases not matched to a gene: 6. CDR3 DNA: TGTGCCACCAGCGGCCGGGACAGGATCACAGATACGCAGTATTTT. This encodes CATSGRDRITDTQYF.

V gene TRBV7-9 combines with J gene TRBJ1-1; D remains ambiguous. Germline CDR1 is SEHNR and CDR2 is FQNEAQ (reference sequence). CDR3 length equals 14 residues. Trimming left V 5 bases short and J 1 base short, with 11 bases between. The CDR3 protein is CASSLILGNTEAFF. CDR3 nucleotide sequence: TGTGCCAGCAGCCTCATCTTAGGGAACACTGAAGCTTTCTTT.

This clone is a singleton in its sample. This chain links TRBV2 with TRBJ1-5; possibly TRBD1 for D (5 bases). The germline CDR1 and CDR2 sequences are SNHLY and FYNNEI. V was clipped by 4 bases and J by 3 bases, with 16 bases between them. The length of the CDR3 is 16 residues. CDR3 DNA: TGTGCCAGCAGTGGTTTTAGGTCGACAGACAATCAGCCCCAGCATTTT. Residues: CASSGFRSTDNQPQHF.

The rearrangement joins TRBV29-1 to TRBJ1-5, with 8 bases aligning to TRBD1. CDR3 size: 13 residues. Germline assignment: CDR1 SQVTM and CDR2 ANQGSEA. Trimming removed 4 bases from V and 3 bases from J; junction bases left unmatched: 2. CDR3 amino acids: CSVGQGNNQPQHF. For the CDR3, the DNA is TGCAGCGTTGGACAGGGGAACAATCAGCCCCAGCATTTT. The entire variable domain, with the rest obtained from reference TRBV29-1 and TRBJ1-5, is as follows: SAVISQKPSRDICQRGTSLTIQCQVDSQVTMMFWYRQQPGQSLTLIATANQGSEATYESGFVIDKFPISRPNLTFSTLTVSNMSPEDSSIYLCSVGQGNNQPQHFGDGTRLSIL.

This chain links TRBV9 with TRBJ1-4, with 7 bases fitting TRBD1. CDR1 SGDLS and CDR2 YYNGEE come from the germline V gene. J was trimmed by 7 bases and V by 6 bases; bases with no gene match: 9. The length of the CDR3 is 14 residues. CDR3: CASNLQGLSEKLFF. The DNA of the CDR3 is TGTGCCAGCAACCTACAGGGGTTAAGTGAAAAACTGTTTTTT.

The genes are TRBV5-1 and TRBJ1-2, with D possibly TRBD1 on 5 matching bases. CDR1 SGHRS and CDR2 YFSETQ come from the germline V gene. CDR3 length: 14 residues. The V end was cut by 8 bases, the J end by 5 bases, with 19 bases between. Here the CDR3 reads CASAPPGGNYGYTF. The CDR3 bases are TGCGCCAGTGCCCCCCCGGGGGGTAATTATGGCTACACCTTC.

The chain links TRBV7-7 to TRBJ2-1; 13 nucleotides agree with TRBD2. V shed 3 bases, J shed 7 bases, and the junction held 6 bases outside the gene matches. The CDR3 is 16 amino acids. Germline CDR1 and CDR2: SSHAT and FNYEAQ (reference sequence). CDR3 region: CASSLWGLAGWNEQFF. DNA of the CDR3: TGTGCCAGCAGCTTGTGGGGACTAGCGGGATGGAATGAGCAGTTCTTC.

For this clone: At one end, the junction sequence differs from germline, possibly due to a read error. This chain uses TRBV7-8 with TRBJ2-7, with D possibly being TRBD2 (5 bases). The germline CDR1 and CDR2 sequences are SGHVS and FQNEAQ. This CDR3 region has 14 residues. CDR3 sequence: CASRPYVGAPDGDF. The CDR3 nucleotides read TGTGCCAGCAGACCTTATGTGGGCGCTCCCGACGGGGACTTC.

The chain employs TRBV4-1 and TRBJ2-7, with 8 bases fitting TRBD2. The ends lost 5 bases at V and 4 bases at J; junction bases unmatched: 10. Germline assignment: CDR1 MGHRA and CDR2 YSYEKL. This CDR3 is 15 amino acids long. CDR3 bases: TGCGCCAGCAGCTTAGCCGGGACTAGTAATTACGAGCAGTACTTC. This encodes CASSLAGTSNYEQYF.

A word on this clone: The sample holds other DNA sequences that translate to the same CDR3. The chain is built from TRBV5-4 and TRBJ2-7; 8 nucleotides align to TRBD1. Germline V gene data show CDR1 as SGHNT and CDR2 as YYREEE (reference sequence). The CDR3 loop spans 14 amino acids. The ends lost 3 bases at V and 5 bases at J; junction bases unmatched: 7. CDR3 coding DNA: TGTGCCAGCAGCTCGCGGACAGGGTCGAACGAGCAGTACTTC. The encoded protein is CASSSRTGSNEQYF.

The rearrangement joins TRBV2 to TRBJ1-2; no clear D. CDR3 length: 14 residues. Germline CDR1 reads SNHLY; CDR2 reads FYNNEI. The V gene lost 6 bases and the J gene lost 0 bases, with 11 bases spanning the gap. CDR3 amino acids: CASRKHQTNYGYTF. In DNA form, the CDR3 reads TGTGCCAGCAGAAAACACCAAACTAACTATGGCTACACCTTC.

The rearrangement uses TRBV10-3 and TRBJ1-5; D is undetermined. The CDR3 consists of 14 residues. Trimming removed 6 bases from V and 0 bases from J, with 9 bases in between. From germline, CDR1 is ENHRY and CDR2 SYGVKD. The CDR3 region is CAISGRNSNQPQHF. The CDR3 nucleotides are TGTGCCATCAGCGGACGGAATAGCAATCAGCCCCAGCATTTT.

The V gene is TRBV7-2, the J gene TRBJ2-7, with 7 bases fitting TRBD2. The CDR3 consists of 13 residues. The ends lost 5 bases at V and 2 bases at J; junction bases unmatched: 3. Germline assignment: CDR1 SGHTA and CDR2 FQGNSA. The DNA for the CDR3 is TGTGCCAGCAGCCCGAGCGGGACCTACGAGCAGTACTTC. Translated: CASSPSGTYEQYF. Full variable domain (missing parts from reference TRBV7-2 and TRBJ2-7): GAGVSQSPSNKVTEKGKDVELRCDPISGHTALYWYRQSLGQGLEFLIYFQGNSAPDKSGLPSDRFSAERTGGSVSTLTIQRTQQEDSAVYLCASSPSGTYEQYFGPGTRLTVT.

This rearrangement joins TRBV6-5 to TRBJ1-3; TRBD1 is a possible D gene (5 bases). This CDR3 is 15 amino acids long. Trimming cost V 6 bases and J 4 bases, with 16 bases left between them. Germline CDR1 and CDR2: MNHEY and SVGAGI. The CDR3 loop reads CASRKKGISGNTIYF. The DNA of the CDR3 is TGTGCCAGCAGGAAAAAGGGGATTAGCGGAAACACCATATATTTT.

This chain connects TRBV10-1 to TRBJ2-7; 8 positions match TRBD2. Germline V gene data show CDR1 as WNHNN and CDR2 as SYGVQD (reference sequence). The CDR3 is 14 residues long. Trimming took 5 bases from V and 2 from J; bases not matched to a gene: 5. The CDR3 bases are TGCGCCAGCAGTAATAGCGGGGATCCCTACGAGCAGTACTTC. Residues: CASSNSGDPYEQYF.

The chain couples TRBV6-1 to TRBJ2-7; 7 bases align to TRBD1. The V gene end was trimmed by 5 bases and the J gene end by 2 bases; junction bases not matched to a gene: 3. The CDR3 is 13 amino acids. Germline CDR1 reads MNHNS; CDR2 reads SASEGT. In DNA form, the CDR3 reads TGTGCCAGCAGTTGGGGACAGACCTACGAGCAGTACTTC. Residues: CASSWGQTYEQYF.

This clone was seen more than once but under ten times. The chain links TRBV4-1 to TRBJ2-7; D is perhaps TRBD2 (6 bases). The CDR3 is made up of 13 amino acids. Germline V gene sequence: CDR1 MGHRA, CDR2 YSYEKL. V was clipped by 4 bases and J by 2 bases, with 9 bases between them. CDR3 protein: CASSLSGPYEQYF. The DNA of the CDR3 is TGCGCCAGCAGCCTTAGCGGACCCTACGAGCAGTACTTC.

The chain combines TRBV5-8 with TRBJ1-5, with TRBD1 as a possible D gene (5 bases). This CDR3 has 13 amino acids. Trimming cost V 4 bases and J 5 bases, with 10 bases left between them. The V gene's germline CDR1 is SGHTS and CDR2 YDEGEE. As DNA, the CDR3 is TGTGCCAGCAGCAGCAGGGTGGATCAGCCCCAGCATTTT. Amino acids: CASSSRVDQPQHF. Together with reference TRBV5-8 and TRBJ1-5, the CDR3 gives the full variable domain: EAGVTQSPTHLIKTRGQQATLRCSPISGHTSVYWYQQALGLGLQFLLWYDEGEERNRGNFPPRFSGRQFPNYSSELNVNALELEDSALYLCASSSRVDQPQHFGDGTRLSIL.

The chain joins TRBV6-5 to TRBJ2-4; D remains unclear. The ends were cut back, 0 bases at V and 5 bases at J, with 11 bases in the middle. Per the germline V gene, CDR1 is MNHEY and CDR2 is SVGAGI. CDR3 length: 15 residues. CDR3 sequence: CASSYSRSGENIQYF. The CDR3 coding sequence is TGTGCCAGCAGTTACTCGAGGTCTGGGGAAAACATTCAGTACTTC.